The next 25 T cell receptor beta chains were all read from a single sample in a study of cytotoxic CD8 clonotypes in ibrutinib-treated CLL. The assay was immunoSEQ multiplex PCR, and TCRdb's table has in-frame clones only and misses some. The sample has about 200,000 clones, 75% to 80% seen once. The sequencing used PBMCs, collected after 12 months of ibrutinib treatment. Receptor source: a human donor with chronic lymphocytic leukemia.

The rearrangement links TRBV28 to TRBJ1-5; possibly TRBD1 for D (5 bases). V was trimmed by 4 bases and J by 0 bases, leaving 13 bases between them. The length of the CDR3 is 16 residues. CDR1 MDHEN and CDR2 SYDVKM come from the germline V gene. The DNA for the CDR3 is TGTGCCAGCAGTTCCTCATCAGGGTATAGCAATCAGCCCCAGCATTTT. Protein: CASSSSSGYSNQPQHF.

In this sample, this clone turned up a few times. The chain uses TRBV15 and TRBJ1-2, with TRBD1 identical over 7 bases. The CDR3 loop spans 15 amino acids. The germline CDR1 and CDR2 sequences are LNHNV and YYDKDF (reference sequence). The trim removed 5 bases at V and 4 bases at J, leaving 10 bases unmatched. The CDR3 sequence is CATSPTPTGTYGYTF. The CDR3 DNA reads TGTGCCACCAGCCCTACCCCGACAGGGACCTATGGCTACACCTTC.

This clone was seen only once. The V gene is TRBV6-6, the J gene TRBJ2-2; D is unresolved. The CDR3 runs to 11 residues. V was pared by 8 bases and J by 7 bases, with 8 bases between. In germline, CDR1 is MNHNY, CDR2 SVGAGI (reference sequence). CDR3 bases: TGTGCCAGCCAACGGAGCGGGGAGCTGTTTTTT. Its translation: CASQRSGELFF.

The chain recombines TRBV6-5 with TRBJ2-7; TRBD1 agrees at 9 bases. The CDR3 totals 14 residues. V was clipped by 6 bases and J by 4 bases; unmatched bases: 7. From germline, CDR1 is MNHEY and CDR2 SVGAGI. CDR3 nucleotides: TGTGCCAGCAGCCCCGGGACAGGGTGGTACGAGCAGTACTTC. It encodes CASSPGTGWYEQYF.

V is TRBV14 and J is TRBJ1-3; perhaps TRBD1 as D (5 bases). Trimming removed 0 bases at V and 0 bases at J, with 15 bases between. The germline V gene encodes CDR1 SGHDN and CDR2 FVKESK. CDR3 length: 18 residues. The CDR3 DNA sequence: TGTGCCAGCAGCCAAGACCGCAGGGCCCTTTTCTCTGGAAACACCATATATTTT. It yields the protein CASSQDRRALFSGNTIYF.

This sequence joins TRBV19 and TRBJ2-7; 13 positions agree with TRBD2. The CDR3 totals 14 residues. Germline V lookup: CDR1 LNHDA, CDR2 SQIVND (reference sequence). J gave up 5 bases and V 6 bases, and 4 bases lay outside the gene matches. This CDR3 reads CASRLTSGRNEQYF. For the CDR3, the DNA is TGTGCCAGTAGGTTGACTAGCGGGAGGAACGAGCAGTACTTC.

The chain employs TRBV7-9 and TRBJ1-2; perhaps TRBD1 as D (5 bases). The CDR3 contains 13 residues. Germline CDR1 reads SEHNR; CDR2 reads FQNEAQ (reference sequence). V was shortened by 1 base and J by 8 bases, with 11 bases between the two germline ends. The CDR3 here is CASSLVSRDGYTF. Here the CDR3 DNA reads TGTGCCAGCAGCTTAGTATCGAGGGACGGCTACACCTTC.

This rearrangement joins TRBV4-2 to TRBJ2-3; no definite D call. The CDR3 runs 15 residues. Germline CDR1 is LGHNA and CDR2 is YNFKEQ. V lost 0 bases to trimming and J lost 6 bases, with 13 bases between them. The CDR3, as DNA: TGTGCCAGCAGCCAAGAGCGACGGGCGGCGGATACGCAGTATTTT. This encodes CASSQERRAADTQYF.

This rearrangement joins TRBV5-5 to TRBJ2-3; D is uncertain. The germline CDR1 and CDR2 sequences are SGHKS and YYEKEE (reference sequence). The CDR3 sequence is 12 residues long. Trimming shortened V by 3 bases and J by 5 bases, and 7 bases separated the two germline ends. The chain's CDR3 is CASSSTLDTQYF. As DNA, the CDR3 is TGTGCCAGCAGCTCTACACTAGATACGCAGTATTTT.

This clone came up once. The chain carries TRBV5-1 and TRBJ2-7; no clear D gene. V lost 4 bases, J lost 6 bases, and 14 bases lay in between. This CDR3 is 13 amino acids long. From germline, CDR1 is SGHRS and CDR2 YFSETQ. Written as DNA, the CDR3 is TGCGCCAGCAGCCTGCGCCAGCCCGTCGAGCAGTACTTC. Protein: CASSLRQPVEQYF.

The chain combines TRBV18 with TRBJ2-2, with 7 bases matching TRBD1. CDR1 and CDR2 (germline): KGHSH, LQKENI. The CDR3 is made up of 14 amino acids. V shed 6 bases, J shed 6 bases, and the junction held 7 bases outside the gene matches. The CDR3 spells CASSPDRVAGELFF. The CDR3 DNA reads TGTGCCAGCTCTCCCGACAGGGTCGCCGGGGAGCTGTTTTTT.

The V call is TRBV7-2, the J call TRBJ2-1; D remains ambiguous. The CDR3 totals 14 residues. V was shortened by 1 base and J by 5 bases, with 9 bases between the two germline ends. The germline CDR1 and CDR2 sequences are SGHTA and FQGNSA. Here the CDR3 reads CASSLGPKDNEQFF. The CDR3 nucleotides read TGTGCCAGCAGCTTAGGGCCGAAGGACAATGAGCAGTTCTTC.

This rearrangement joins TRBV5-1 to TRBJ1-4, with 8 bases matching TRBD1. After removal of 1 base from V and 7 bases from J, the junction contained 6 bases not matched to a gene. This CDR3 contains 15 residues. Looked up from germline, CDR1 is SGHRS and CDR2 is YFSETQ. This CDR3 reads CASSLNRGIGEKLFF. DNA for the CDR3: TGCGCCAGCAGCTTGAACAGGGGGATAGGTGAAAAACTGTTTTTT.

This rearrangement joins TRBV6-1 to TRBJ2-1; D is possibly TRBD1 or TRBD2 (5 bases each). Germline V lookup: CDR1 MNHNS, CDR2 SASEGT. With 5 bases removed from V and 4 bases from J, the gap between germline ends came to 15 bases. This CDR3 spans 15 amino acids. The CDR3 protein is CASSTMGPGYNEQFF. The DNA for the CDR3 is TGTGCCAGCAGTACCATGGGACCGGGTTACAATGAGCAGTTCTTC.

Only a few counts were recorded for this clone. CDR3 in amino acids: CATSRDNSGANVLTF. The CDR3 nucleotides read TGTGCCACCAGCAGAGACAACTCTGGGGCCAACGTCCTGACTTTC. V usage is TRBV15 and J usage is TRBJ2-6; no clear D gene. V was cut by 0 bases and J by 0 bases, with 3 bases left in between. The length of the CDR3 is 15 residues. Germline V lookup: CDR1 LNHNV, CDR2 YYDKDF (reference sequence).

This sequence joins TRBV18 and TRBJ2-7; D ambiguous. CDR1 and CDR2 from the germline V gene are KGHSH and LQKENI. The CDR3 has 13 residues. V was clipped by 2 bases and J by 1 base, with 6 bases between them. In nucleotides, the CDR3 is TGTGCCAGCTCACCATCACAGTCCTACGAGCAGTACTTC. Protein: CASSPSQSYEQYF.

The chain has TRBV5-1 and TRBJ2-1; TRBD1 aligns across 8 bases. With V trimmed by 2 bases and J by 6 bases, 4 bases remained unmatched. This CDR3 has 14 residues. CDR1 SGHRS and CDR2 YFSETQ come from the germline V gene. The CDR3 here is CASSFSQGVNEQFF. The DNA for the CDR3 is TGCGCCAGCAGCTTCTCACAGGGGGTCAATGAGCAGTTCTTC.

CDR3: CASSDHDLDEQFF. CDR3 DNA: TGTGCCAGCAGCGACCACGACTTGGATGAGCAGTTCTTC. The chain carries TRBV9 and TRBJ2-1; D ambiguous. Trimming cost V 3 bases and J 8 bases, with 12 bases left between them. This CDR3 has 13 residues. Per the germline V gene, CDR1 is SGDLS and CDR2 is YYNGEE. The whole variable domain, filled in from reference TRBV9 and TRBJ2-1, reads DSGVTQTPKHLITATGQRVTLRCSPRSGDLSVYWYQQSLDQGLQFLIQYYNGEERAKGNILERFSAQQFPDLHSELNLSSLELGDSALYFCASSDHDLDEQFFGPGTRLTVL.

The chain joins TRBV6-5 to TRBJ2-7; D is possibly TRBD1 (6 bases). The germline CDR1 and CDR2 sequences are MNHEY and SVGAGI. Trimming stripped 7 bases from V and 3 bases from J, with 19 bases between. The CDR3 covers 15 residues. CDR3 protein: CASILLRTVNYEQYF. Written as DNA, the CDR3 is TGTGCCAGCATTCTACTTAGGACAGTAAACTACGAGCAGTACTTC.

This chain connects TRBV5-1 to TRBJ1-1, with 9 bases lining up with TRBD1. Germline CDR1 and CDR2: SGHRS and YFSETQ. Germline trimming cut 0 bases from V and 4 bases from J; bases unmatched to any gene: 16. This CDR3 is built from 19 residues. The DNA of the CDR3 is TGCGCCAGCAGCTTGGTATCCGGGACAGGGATCGGGTCGGGCACTGAAGCTTTCTTT. This codes for CASSLVSGTGIGSGTEAFF. Together with reference TRBV5-1 and TRBJ1-1, the CDR3 gives the full variable domain: KAGVTQTPRYLIKTRGQQVTLSCSPISGHRSVSWYQQTPGQGLQFLFEYFSETQRNKGNFPGRFSGRQFSNSRSEMNVSTLELGDSALYLCASSLVSGTGIGSGTEAFFGQGTRLTVV.

The chain uses TRBV29-1 and TRBJ1-2; possibly TRBD1 for D (6 bases). Trimming took 7 bases from V and 8 from J, leaving 23 bases between them. The germline V gene has CDR1 SQVTM and CDR2 ANQGSEA. CDR3 length equals 14 residues. This CDR3 reads CSAQIIDRLEGYTF. The CDR3 coding sequence is TGCAGCGCCCAAATTATAGACAGGTTGGAGGGCTACACCTTC.

J is TRBJ1-5 and V is TRBV28, with unresolved D. The V gene lost 4 bases and the J gene lost 0 bases, with 25 bases spanning the gap. Germline CDR1 is MDHEN and CDR2 is SYDVKM. The CDR3 totals 20 residues. CDR3 loop: CASSSGRGGSSRYSNQPQHF. For the CDR3, the DNA is TGTGCCAGCAGTTCTGGGAGAGGTGGGTCCTCCAGATATAGCAATCAGCCCCAGCATTTT.

The V call is TRBV12-2, the J call TRBJ2-7; TRBD1 reflects the table's D call only, with no check against the DNA. TRBV12-2 is given as a pseudogene. This CDR3 has 17 amino acids. The CDR3 nucleotides read TGTGCAAGTCGCTTAGTGCTGGACAGGGGGAACTCCTACGAGCAGTACTTC. As protein: CASRLVLDRGNSYEQYF.

The gene calls are TRBV6-1 and TRBJ2-5; a possible D gene is TRBD1 (5 bases). The CDR3 has 12 residues. Germline CDR1 MNHNS, CDR2 SASEGT. The V end lost 4 bases, the J end lost 4 bases, and 7 bases lay between the germline ends. CDR3 sequence: CASSVQGETQYF. CDR3 coding DNA: TGTGCCAGCAGTGTCCAGGGAGAGACCCAGTACTTC.

This clone was seen a handful of times. The chain joins TRBV7-8 to TRBJ2-5; 7 positions match TRBD2. V lost 5 bases, J lost 2 bases, and 8 bases stayed unmatched. The length of the CDR3 is 15 residues. Germline values: CDR1 SGHVS, CDR2 FQNEAQ. CDR3 protein: CASSRGRGSQETQYF. The CDR3 DNA reads TGTGCCAGCAGCCGGGGGAGGGGCTCACAAGAGACCCAGTACTTC.